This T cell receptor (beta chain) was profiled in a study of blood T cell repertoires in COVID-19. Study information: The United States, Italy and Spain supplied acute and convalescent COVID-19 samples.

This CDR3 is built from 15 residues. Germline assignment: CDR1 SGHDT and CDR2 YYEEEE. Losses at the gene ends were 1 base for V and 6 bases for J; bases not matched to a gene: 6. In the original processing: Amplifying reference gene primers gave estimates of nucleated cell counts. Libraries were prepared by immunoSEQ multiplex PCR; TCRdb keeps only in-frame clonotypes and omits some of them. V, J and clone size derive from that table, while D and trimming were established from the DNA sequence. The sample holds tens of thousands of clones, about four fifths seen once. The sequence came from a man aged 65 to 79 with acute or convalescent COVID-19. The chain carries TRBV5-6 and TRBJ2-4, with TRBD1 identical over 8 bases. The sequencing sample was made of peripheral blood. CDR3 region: CASSLKAGGGNIQYF. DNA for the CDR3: TGTGCCAGCAGCTTGAAGGCAGGGGGCGGAAACATTCAGTACTTC.